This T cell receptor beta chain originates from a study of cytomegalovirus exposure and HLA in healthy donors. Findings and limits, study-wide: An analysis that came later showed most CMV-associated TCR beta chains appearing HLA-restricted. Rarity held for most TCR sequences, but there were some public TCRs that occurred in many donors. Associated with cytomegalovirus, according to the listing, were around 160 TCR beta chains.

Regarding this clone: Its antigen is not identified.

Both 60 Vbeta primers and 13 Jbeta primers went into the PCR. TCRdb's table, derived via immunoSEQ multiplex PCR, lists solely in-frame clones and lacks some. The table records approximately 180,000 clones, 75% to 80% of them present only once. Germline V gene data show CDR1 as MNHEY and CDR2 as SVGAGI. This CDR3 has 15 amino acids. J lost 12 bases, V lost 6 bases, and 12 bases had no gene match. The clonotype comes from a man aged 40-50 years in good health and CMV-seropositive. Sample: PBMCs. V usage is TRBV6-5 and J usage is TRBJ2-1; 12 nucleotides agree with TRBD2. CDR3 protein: CASRLGASGRAGQFF. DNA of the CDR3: TGTGCCAGCAGACTAGGGGCTAGCGGGAGGGCGGGGCAGTTCTTC.